The TCR beta chain under discussion was sequenced for a study of multiple sclerosis patients with progressive multifocal leukoencephalopathy. The protocol was immunoSEQ multiplex PCR, while the TCRdb copy is restricted to in-frame clones and leaves out a portion. The data show 25,000 to 30,000 clones, with more than 80% seen just once and approximately 13% held by the top ten. The time point: time of PML onset. Detection of JC virus DNA in cerebrospinal fluid confirmed PML diagnosed from clinical and MRI findings. The ends were cut back, 5 bases at V and 2 bases at J, with 15 bases in the middle. The CDR3 consists of 14 residues. Germline assignment: CDR1 GTSNPN and CDR2 SVGIG (reference sequence).

The chain uses TRBV30 and TRBJ1-1; D unclear. The TCR originated in a woman aged 25 to 45 with progressive multifocal leukoencephalopathy. This specimen consisted of PBMCs, obtained from a patient treated with natalizumab. The CDR3 DNA follows: TGTGCCTGGGAGGAAGGGAGAGCTAACACTGAAGCTTTCTTT. Protein product: CAWEEGRANTEAFF.